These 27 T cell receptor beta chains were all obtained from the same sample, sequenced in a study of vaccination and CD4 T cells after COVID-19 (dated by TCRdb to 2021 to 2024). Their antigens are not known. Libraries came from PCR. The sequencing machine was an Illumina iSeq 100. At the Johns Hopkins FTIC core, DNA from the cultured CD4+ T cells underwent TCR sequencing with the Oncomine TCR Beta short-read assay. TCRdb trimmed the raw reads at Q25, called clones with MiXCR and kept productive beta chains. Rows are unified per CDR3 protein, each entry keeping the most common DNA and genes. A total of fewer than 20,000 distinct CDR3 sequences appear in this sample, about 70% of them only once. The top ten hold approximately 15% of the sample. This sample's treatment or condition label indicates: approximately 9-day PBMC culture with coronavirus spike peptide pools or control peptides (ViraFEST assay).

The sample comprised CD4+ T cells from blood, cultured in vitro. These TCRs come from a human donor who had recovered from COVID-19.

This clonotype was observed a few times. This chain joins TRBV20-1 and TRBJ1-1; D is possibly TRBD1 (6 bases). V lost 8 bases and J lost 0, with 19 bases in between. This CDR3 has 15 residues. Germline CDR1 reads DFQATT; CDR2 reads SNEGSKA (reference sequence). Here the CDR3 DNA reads TGCAGTCCTTCGCAGGGGAGGGCTATGAACACTGAAGCTTTCTTT. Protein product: CSPSQGRAMNTEAFF.

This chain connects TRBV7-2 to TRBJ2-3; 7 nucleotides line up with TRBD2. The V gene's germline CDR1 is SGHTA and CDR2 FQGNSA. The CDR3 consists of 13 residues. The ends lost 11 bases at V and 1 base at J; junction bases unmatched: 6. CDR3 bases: TGTGCCGGGGGACTACAACGCACAGATACGCAGTATTTT. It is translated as CAGGLQRTDTQYF.

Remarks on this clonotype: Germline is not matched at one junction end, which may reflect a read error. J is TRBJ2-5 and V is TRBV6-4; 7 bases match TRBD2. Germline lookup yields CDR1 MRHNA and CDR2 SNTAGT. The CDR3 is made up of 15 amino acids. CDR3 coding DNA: TGTACCAGCAGTCCCGTAGCGGGCGAACAAGAGACCCAGTACTTC. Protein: CTSSPVAGEQETQYF.

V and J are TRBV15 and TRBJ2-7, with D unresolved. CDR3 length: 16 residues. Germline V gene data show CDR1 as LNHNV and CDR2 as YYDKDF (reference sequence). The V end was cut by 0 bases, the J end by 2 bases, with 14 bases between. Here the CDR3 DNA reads TGTGCCACCAGCAGAGATCTTCAGGCAGTGACCTACGAGCAGTACTTC. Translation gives CATSRDLQAVTYEQYF.

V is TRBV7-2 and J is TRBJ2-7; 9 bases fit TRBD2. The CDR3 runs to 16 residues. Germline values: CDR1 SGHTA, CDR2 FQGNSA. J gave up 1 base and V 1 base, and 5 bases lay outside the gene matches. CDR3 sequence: CASSLEGGRGSYEQYF. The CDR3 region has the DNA TGTGCCAGCAGCTTAGAAGGCGGGAGGGGATCCTACGAGCAGTACTTC.

The chain's CDR3 is CSARDHRQVDGYTF. The CDR3, as DNA: TGCAGTGCTAGAGATCACCGACAGGTCGATGGCTACACCTTC. The chain employs TRBV20-1 and TRBJ1-2; possibly TRBD1 for D (6 bases). The germline gives CDR1 DFQATT, CDR2 SNEGSKA (reference sequence). The CDR3 spans 14 residues. V lost 0 bases to trimming and J lost 6 bases, with 14 bases between them.

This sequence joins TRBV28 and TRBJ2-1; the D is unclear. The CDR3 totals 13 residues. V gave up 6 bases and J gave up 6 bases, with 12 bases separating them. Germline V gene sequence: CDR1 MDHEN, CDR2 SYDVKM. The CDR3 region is CASRFRLTNEQFF. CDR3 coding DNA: TGTGCCAGCAGGTTCCGGCTTACCAATGAGCAGTTCTTC.

The CDR3 bases are TGTGCCAGCAGTCTCGCGGACGGAGCGACCTACGAGCAGTACTTC. Amino acid sequence: CASSLADGATYEQYF. This chain connects TRBV6-1 to TRBJ2-7; the D is unclear. Germline values: CDR1 MNHNS, CDR2 SASEGT. There are 15 residues in the CDR3. The ends were cut back, 5 bases at V and 2 bases at J, with 16 bases in the middle.

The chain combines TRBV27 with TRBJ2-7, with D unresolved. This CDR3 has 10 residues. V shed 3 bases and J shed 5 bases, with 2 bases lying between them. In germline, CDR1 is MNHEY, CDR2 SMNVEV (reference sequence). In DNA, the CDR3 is TGTGCCAGCAGTTTGGACGAGCAGTACTTC. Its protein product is CASSLDEQYF.

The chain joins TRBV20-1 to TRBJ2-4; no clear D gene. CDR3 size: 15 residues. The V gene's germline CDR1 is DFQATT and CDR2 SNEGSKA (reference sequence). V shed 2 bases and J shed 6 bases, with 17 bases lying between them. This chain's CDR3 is CSARPRTLIGNIQYF. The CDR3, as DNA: TGCAGTGCTAGACCTCGGACCCTAATTGGAAACATTCAGTACTTC.

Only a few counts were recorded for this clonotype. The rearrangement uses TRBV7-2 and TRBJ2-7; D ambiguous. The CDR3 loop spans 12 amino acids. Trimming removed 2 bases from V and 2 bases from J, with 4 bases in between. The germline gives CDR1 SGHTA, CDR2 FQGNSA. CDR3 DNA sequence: TGTGCCAGCAGCTTACAGCCCTACGAGCAGTACTTC. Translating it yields CASSLQPYEQYF.

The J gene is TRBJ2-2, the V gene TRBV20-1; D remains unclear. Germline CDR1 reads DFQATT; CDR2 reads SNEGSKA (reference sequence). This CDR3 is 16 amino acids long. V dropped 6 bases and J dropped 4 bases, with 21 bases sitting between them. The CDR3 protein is CSANPAPVSLTGELFF. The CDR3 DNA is TGCAGTGCAAACCCGGCTCCCGTCTCCCTCACCGGGGAGCTGTTTTTT.

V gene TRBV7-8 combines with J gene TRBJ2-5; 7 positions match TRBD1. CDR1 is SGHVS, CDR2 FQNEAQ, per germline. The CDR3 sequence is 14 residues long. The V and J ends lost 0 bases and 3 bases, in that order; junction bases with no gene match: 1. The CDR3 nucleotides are TGTGCCAGCAGCTTAGCACAGGGGAAAGAGACCCAGTACTTC. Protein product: CASSLAQGKETQYF.

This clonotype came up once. CDR3 in DNA: TGTGCCACCAGTGAAAAGGGAGAGCAGTACTTC. This sequence encodes CATSEKGEQYF. J is TRBJ2-7 and V is TRBV24-1, with D uncertain. CDR1 and CDR2 (germline): KGHDR, SFDVKD. The length of the CDR3 is 11 residues. V was clipped by 4 bases and J by 7 bases, with 7 bases between them.

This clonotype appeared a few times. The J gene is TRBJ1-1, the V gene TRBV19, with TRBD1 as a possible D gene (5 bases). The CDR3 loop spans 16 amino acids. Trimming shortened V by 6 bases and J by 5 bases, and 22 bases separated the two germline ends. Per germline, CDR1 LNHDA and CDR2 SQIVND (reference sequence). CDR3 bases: TGTGCCAGTAGCGAGGGGAGGGCGAGGGTTTGGACTGAAGCTTTCTTT. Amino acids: CASSEGRARVWTEAFF. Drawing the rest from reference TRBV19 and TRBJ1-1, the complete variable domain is DGGITQSPKYLFRKEGQNVTLSCEQNLNHDAMYWYRQDPGQGLRLIYYSQIVNDFQKGDIAEGYSVSREKKESFPLTVTSAQKNPTAFYLCASSEGRARVWTEAFFGQGTRLTVV.

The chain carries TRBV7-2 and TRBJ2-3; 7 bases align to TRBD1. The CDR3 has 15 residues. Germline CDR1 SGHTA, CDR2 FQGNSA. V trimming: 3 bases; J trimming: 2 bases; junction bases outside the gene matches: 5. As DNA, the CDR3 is TGTGCCAGCAGCTTTTACAGGGGATTCACAGATACGCAGTATTTT. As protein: CASSFYRGFTDTQYF.

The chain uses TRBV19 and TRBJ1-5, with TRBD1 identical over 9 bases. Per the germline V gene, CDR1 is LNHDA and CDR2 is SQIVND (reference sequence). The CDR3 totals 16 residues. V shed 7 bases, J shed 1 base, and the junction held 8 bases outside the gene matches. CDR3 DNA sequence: TGTGCCAGTACCGGACAGGGGCCGGTAAGCAATCAGCCCCAGCATTTT. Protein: CASTGQGPVSNQPQHF.

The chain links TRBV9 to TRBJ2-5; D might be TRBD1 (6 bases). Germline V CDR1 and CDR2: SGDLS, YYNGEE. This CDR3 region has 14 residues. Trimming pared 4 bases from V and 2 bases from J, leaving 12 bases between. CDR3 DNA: TGTGCCAGCAGCCTCCAACAGGGTCAAGAGACCCAGTACTTC. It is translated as CASSLQQGQETQYF.

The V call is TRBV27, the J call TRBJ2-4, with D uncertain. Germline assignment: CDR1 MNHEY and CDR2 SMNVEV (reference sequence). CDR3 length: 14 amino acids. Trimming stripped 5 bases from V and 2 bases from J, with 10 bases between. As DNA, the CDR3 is TGTGCCAGCAGTCCCCTAGTAACCAAAAACATTCAGTACTTC. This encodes CASSPLVTKNIQYF.

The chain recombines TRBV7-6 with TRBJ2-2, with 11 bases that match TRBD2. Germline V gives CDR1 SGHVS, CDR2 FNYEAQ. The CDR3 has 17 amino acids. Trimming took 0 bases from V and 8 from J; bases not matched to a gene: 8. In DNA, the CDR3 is TGTGCCAGCAGCTTAGCCCCGGGACTAGCGGTCCAGGGGGAGCTGTTTTTT. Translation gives CASSLAPGLAVQGELFF.

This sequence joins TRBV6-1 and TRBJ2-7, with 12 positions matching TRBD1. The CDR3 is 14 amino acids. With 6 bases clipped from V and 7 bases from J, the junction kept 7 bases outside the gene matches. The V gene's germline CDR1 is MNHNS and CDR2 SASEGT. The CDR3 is CASSPGTGGREQYF. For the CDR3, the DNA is TGTGCCAGCAGCCCAGGGACAGGGGGCAGAGAGCAGTACTTC.

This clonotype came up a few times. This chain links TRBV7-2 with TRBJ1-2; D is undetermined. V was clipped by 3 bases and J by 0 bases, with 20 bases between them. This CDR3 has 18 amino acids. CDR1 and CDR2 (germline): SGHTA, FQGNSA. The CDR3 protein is CASSFTSTIEQANYGYTF. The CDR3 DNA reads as TGTGCCAGCAGCTTTACTTCGACAATCGAACAAGCTAACTATGGCTACACCTTC.

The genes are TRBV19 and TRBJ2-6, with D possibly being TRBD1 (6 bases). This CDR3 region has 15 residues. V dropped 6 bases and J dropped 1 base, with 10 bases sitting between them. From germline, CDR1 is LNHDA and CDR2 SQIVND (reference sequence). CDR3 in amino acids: CASSNTGSGANVLTF. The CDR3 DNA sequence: TGTGCCAGTAGCAACACAGGGTCTGGGGCCAACGTCCTGACTTTC.

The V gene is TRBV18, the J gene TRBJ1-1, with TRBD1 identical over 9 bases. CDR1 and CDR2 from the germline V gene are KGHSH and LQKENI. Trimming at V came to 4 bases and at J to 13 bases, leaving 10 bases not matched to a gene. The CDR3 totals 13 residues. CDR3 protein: CASSLTEGQGGFF. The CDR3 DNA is TGTGCCAGCTCACTCACCGAGGGACAGGGTGGTTTCTTT.

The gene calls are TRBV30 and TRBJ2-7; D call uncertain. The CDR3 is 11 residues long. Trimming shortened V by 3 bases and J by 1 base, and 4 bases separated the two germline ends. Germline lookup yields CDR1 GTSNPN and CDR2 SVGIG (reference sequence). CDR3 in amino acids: CAWSLSYEQYF. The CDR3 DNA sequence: TGTGCCTGGAGCCTTTCCTACGAGCAGTACTTC.

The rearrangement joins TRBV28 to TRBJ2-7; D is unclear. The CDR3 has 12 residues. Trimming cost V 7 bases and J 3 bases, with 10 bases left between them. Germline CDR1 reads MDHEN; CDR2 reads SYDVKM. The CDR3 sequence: CASTMSNYEQYF. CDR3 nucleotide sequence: TGTGCCAGCACCATGTCGAACTACGAGCAGTACTTC.

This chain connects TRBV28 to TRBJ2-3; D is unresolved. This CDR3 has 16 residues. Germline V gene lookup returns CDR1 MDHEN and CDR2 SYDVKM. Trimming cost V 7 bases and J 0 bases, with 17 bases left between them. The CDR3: CASTLYYSGSTDTQYF. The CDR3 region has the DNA TGTGCCAGCACCCTTTATTACTCAGGCAGCACAGATACGCAGTATTTT.